This T cell receptor beta chain is drawn from a study of CD8 T cells in ankylosing spondylitis. Overall study results and limits: Matched ankylosing spondylitis synovial fluid reportedly contained a significantly enriched population of disease-linked clones. The disease-linked clones had a CD8+ phenotype and low blood frequencies. There was a TCR beta motif, made of several highly homologous variants, that appeared characteristic of ankylosing spondylitis blood.

Note on this clonotype: The target antigen is unknown.

Generation of TCR beta libraries employed quantitative 5'-RACE incorporating molecular barcodes. Each CDR3 protein is one row after TCRdb ran MiXCR on the 5' RACE reads. The sample carries under 400,000 distinct CDR3 sequences, roughly 11% recorded once. Losses at the gene ends were 1 base for V and 4 bases for J; bases not matched to a gene: 10. The germline gives CDR1 SGHTA, CDR2 FQGNSA. The CDR3 length is 16 residues. This TCR derives from a female donor with ankylosing spondylitis or in good health (not recorded which). This sequence joins TRBV7-2 and TRBJ2-7; TRBD2 matches 7 bases. Sequencing was done on a sample of blood, either unsorted or a sorted T cell fraction (not recorded which). CDR3 coding DNA: TGTGCCAGCAGCTTAGACCGCCTAGCGGAACTATACGAGCAGTACTTC. Its translation: CASSLDRLAELYEQYF.